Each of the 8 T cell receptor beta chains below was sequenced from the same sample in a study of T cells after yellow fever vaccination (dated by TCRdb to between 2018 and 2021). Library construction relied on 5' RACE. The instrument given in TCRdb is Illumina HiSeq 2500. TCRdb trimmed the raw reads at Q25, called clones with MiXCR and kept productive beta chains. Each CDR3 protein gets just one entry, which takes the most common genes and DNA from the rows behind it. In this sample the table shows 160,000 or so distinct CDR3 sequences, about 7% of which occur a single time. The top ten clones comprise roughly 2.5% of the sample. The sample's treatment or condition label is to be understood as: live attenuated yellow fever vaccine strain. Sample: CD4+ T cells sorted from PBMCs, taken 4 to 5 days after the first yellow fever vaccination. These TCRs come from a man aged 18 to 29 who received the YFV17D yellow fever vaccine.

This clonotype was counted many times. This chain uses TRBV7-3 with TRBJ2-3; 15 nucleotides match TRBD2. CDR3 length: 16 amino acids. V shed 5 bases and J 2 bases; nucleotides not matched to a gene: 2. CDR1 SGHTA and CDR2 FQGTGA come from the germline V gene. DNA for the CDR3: TGTGCCAGCAGCCGGACTAGCGGGGGGGACACAGATACGCAGTATTTT. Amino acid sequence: CASSRTSGGDTDTQYF.

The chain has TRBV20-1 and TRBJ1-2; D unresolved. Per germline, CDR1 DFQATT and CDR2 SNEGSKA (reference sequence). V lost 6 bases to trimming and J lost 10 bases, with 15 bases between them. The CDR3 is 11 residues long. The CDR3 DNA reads TGCAGTGCGGTCCCGGGAGGCTCCTACACCTTC. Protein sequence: CSAVPGGSYTF.

CDR3 residues: CSARNPRQEEKLFF. CDR3 in DNA: TGCAGTGCTAGAAACCCGAGACAGGAGGAAAAACTGTTTTTT. The rearrangement links TRBV20-1 to TRBJ1-4; tentatively, D is TRBD1 (6 bases). Trimming took off 2 bases at V and 8 bases at J, with 15 bases between the two ends. CDR1 DFQATT and CDR2 SNEGSKA come from the germline V gene (reference sequence). CDR3 length: 14 residues.

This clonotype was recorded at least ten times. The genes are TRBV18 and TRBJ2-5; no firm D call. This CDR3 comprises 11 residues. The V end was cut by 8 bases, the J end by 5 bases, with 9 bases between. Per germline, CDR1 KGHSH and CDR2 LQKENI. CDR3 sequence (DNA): TGTGCCAGCACCCGTGGGGAGACCCAGTACTTC. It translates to CASTRGETQYF. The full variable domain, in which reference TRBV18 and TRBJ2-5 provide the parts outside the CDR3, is NAGVMQNPRHLVRRRGQEARLRCSPMKGHSHVYWYRQLPEEGLKFMVYLQKENIIDESGMPKERFSAEFPKEGPSILRIQQVVRGDSAAYFCASTRGETQYFGPGTRLLVL.

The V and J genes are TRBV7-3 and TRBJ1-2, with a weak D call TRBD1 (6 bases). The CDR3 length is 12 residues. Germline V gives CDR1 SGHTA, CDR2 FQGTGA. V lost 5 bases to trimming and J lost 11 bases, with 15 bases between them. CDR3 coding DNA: TGTGCCAGCAGCGCCCCCGGGGGGCCATACACCTTC. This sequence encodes CASSAPGGPYTF.

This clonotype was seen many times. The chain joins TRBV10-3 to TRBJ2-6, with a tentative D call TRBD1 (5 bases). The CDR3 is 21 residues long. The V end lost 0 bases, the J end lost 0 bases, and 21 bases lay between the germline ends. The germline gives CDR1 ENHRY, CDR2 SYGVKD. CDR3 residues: CAISESTYQGRFPSGANVLTF. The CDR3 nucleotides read TGTGCCATCAGTGAGTCGACCTACCAGGGTCGTTTTCCCTCTGGGGCCAACGTCCTGACTTTC.

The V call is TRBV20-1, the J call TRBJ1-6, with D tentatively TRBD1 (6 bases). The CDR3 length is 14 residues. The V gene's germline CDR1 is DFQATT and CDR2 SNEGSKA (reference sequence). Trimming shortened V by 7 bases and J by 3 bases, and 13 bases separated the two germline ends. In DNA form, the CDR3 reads TGCAGTGTCGCACAGGGAATCTATAATTCACCCCTCCACTTT. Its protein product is CSVAQGIYNSPLHF.

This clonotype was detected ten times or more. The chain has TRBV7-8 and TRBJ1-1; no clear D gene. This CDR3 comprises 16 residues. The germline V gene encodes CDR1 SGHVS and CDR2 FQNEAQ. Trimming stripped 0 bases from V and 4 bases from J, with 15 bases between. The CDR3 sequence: CASSLARPGEGTEAFF. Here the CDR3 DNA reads TGTGCCAGCAGCTTAGCGCGCCCAGGTGAGGGCACTGAAGCTTTCTTT.